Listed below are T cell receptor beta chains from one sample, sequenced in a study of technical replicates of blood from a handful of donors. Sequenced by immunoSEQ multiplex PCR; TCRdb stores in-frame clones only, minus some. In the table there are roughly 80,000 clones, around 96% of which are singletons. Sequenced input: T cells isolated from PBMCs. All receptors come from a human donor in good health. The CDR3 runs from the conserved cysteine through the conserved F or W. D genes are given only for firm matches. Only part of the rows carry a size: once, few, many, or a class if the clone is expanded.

CASSPSTSGGQETQYF TRBJ2-5 TRBV7-3 TRBD2 .
CASSLQGESSGANVLTF TRBJ2-6 TRBV5-1 . .
CASAGTTETQYF TRBJ2-5 TRBV5-5 TRBD2 .
CAIPSGRGNTGELFF TRBJ2-2 TRBV6-1 TRBD2 .
CASSQDGGGTEAFF TRBJ1-1 TRBV4-2 . .
CASSEDFNYEQYF TRBJ2-7 TRBV19 . .
CASSFTTVSQGTQYF TRBJ2-5 TRBV7-9 . .
CASSIRQISHYGYTF TRBJ1-2 TRBV19 . .
CASLGTRKNTEAFF TRBJ1-1 TRBV2 . .
CASSSGTKYNEQFF TRBJ2-1 TRBV19 TRBD2 .
CASRRTSEYNEQFF TRBJ2-1 TRBV27 TRBD2 .
CASRPGGAPYEQYF TRBJ2-7 TRBV28 TRBD1 .
CASSRDRENEQFF TRBJ2-1 TRBV5-1 TRBD1 .
CASSLGQGRDYGYTF TRBJ1-2 TRBV5-1 . .
CASSLSLLTPEQYF TRBJ2-7 TRBV5-1 . once
CASSLGYGAQETQYF TRBJ2-5 TRBV7-9 . .
CASSYPQLGHEQYF TRBJ2-7 TRBV7-9 . .
CASRGEGNTDTQYF TRBJ2-3 TRBV28 TRBD2 .
CASSYGTSGGYEQYF TRBJ2-7 TRBV6-6 TRBD2 .
CASSRGTSGQETQYF TRBJ2-5 TRBV11-2 TRBD2 .
CASSLGQQSTNEKLFF TRBJ1-4 TRBV9 TRBD1 .
CASSFPRLSSYNEQFF TRBJ2-1 TRBV5-1 . .
CASSFDRGRNNEQFF TRBJ2-1 TRBV27 TRBD1 once
CASSIQRDRVRGYTF TRBJ1-2 TRBV19 TRBD1 .
CASSLQRGGRGNYEQYF TRBJ2-7 TRBV28 . .
CASSLGAYQAYEQYF TRBJ2-7 TRBV7-9 . .
CASSLRGHSYEQYF TRBJ2-7 TRBV11-3 . .
CASGLVKTGGAYSGANVLTF TRBJ2-6 TRBV12-5 TRBD1 once
CASSVTGANTEAFF TRBJ1-1 TRBV9 TRBD1 .
CASSSPGLGGVNGYTF TRBJ1-2 TRBV7-9 . .
CASTWGGSNIWAETQYF TRBJ2-5 TRBV5-6 TRBD2 .
CSVASASSYEQYF TRBJ2-7 TRBV29-1 . .
CASSGHGGNTGELFF TRBJ2-2 TRBV7-9 . .
CASSLGRGLPTQETQYF TRBJ2-5 TRBV11-2 . .
CASSQVGRGNEQFF TRBJ2-1 TRBV14 . .
CSGLRAGGTGELFF TRBJ2-2 TRBV29-1 TRBD2 .
CASSLQASGQPQHF TRBJ1-5 TRBV6-5 . once
CASRKTGGPGNTIYF TRBJ1-3 TRBV28 TRBD1 .
CASSLGDRGTEKLFF TRBJ1-4 TRBV5-1 TRBD1 .
CASSLETDTQYF TRBJ2-3 TRBV7-9 . .
CASSSPTASYGYTF TRBJ1-2 TRBV28 . .
CASSTIRAEGEQFF TRBJ2-1 TRBV6-5 . .
CASSQQLQGNVGTF TRBJ1-2 TRBV4-1 . .
CATRGQGTTNEKLFF TRBJ1-4 TRBV10-3 TRBD1 .
CATSRGRTGSGKLFF TRBJ1-4 TRBV15 TRBD1 .
CATRRHSDRGNGYTF TRBJ1-2 TRBV27 TRBD1 .
CASSSTRNEKLFF TRBJ1-4 TRBV6-5 . .
CSVNGQVVADGYTF TRBJ1-2 TRBV29-1 TRBD1 .
CASRPGTGGEKLFF TRBJ1-4 TRBV28 TRBD1 .
CASSRPGTGIYEQYF TRBJ2-7 TRBV4-1 TRBD1 .
CASSIELRRRGADTQYF TRBJ2-3 TRBV19 . .
CASSSDRGGNIQYF TRBJ2-4 TRBV6-1 TRBD1 .